These 2 T cell receptor beta chains came from one sample sequenced in a study of shared clonotypes between healthy human individuals. Some clones are missing from TCRdb's copy, which holds only in-frame ones; the method was immunoSEQ multiplex PCR. This sample has around 320,000 clones, with over 75% found just once. The sequenced material came from memory CD8+ T cells sorted from blood. Specified subset: CD45RO+ cells pooled with CCR7-negative TemRA cells. These receptors originate from a man aged 18-30 years in good health.

The V gene is TRBV7-2, the J gene TRBJ2-1; weak D call: TRBD2 (6 bases). V dropped 0 bases and J dropped 5 bases, with 14 bases sitting between them. CDR1 and CDR2 (germline): SGHTA, FQGNSA. This CDR3 spans 16 amino acids. CDR3 nucleotides: TGTGCCAGCAGCTTAGCATCTCTAGCGTCCCACAATGAGCAGTTCTTC. Its protein product is CASSLASLASHNEQFF.

The J gene is TRBJ1-5, the V gene TRBV5-1, with D maybe TRBD1 (6 bases). V dropped 2 bases and J dropped 6 bases, with 15 bases sitting between them. This CDR3 spans 15 amino acids. Germline V gives CDR1 SGHRS, CDR2 YFSETQ. The CDR3 loop reads CASSFTGGQGQPQHF. CDR3 nucleotide sequence: TGCGCCAGCAGCTTTACCGGGGGCCAGGGTCAGCCCCAGCATTTT.